Below are 11 T cell receptor beta chains sequenced from a single sample in a study of T cell responses to AZD1222 COVID-19 vaccine. Libraries were prepared by immunoSEQ multiplex PCR; TCRdb keeps only in-frame clonotypes and omits some of them. This sample carries tens of thousands of clones, around nine tenths of them seen once, and the ten largest clones take 3.5% to 5%. Sequenced here: peripheral blood, sampled on day 0 of MenACWY control vaccination. The receptors originated from an adult in good health.

This sequence joins TRBV30 and TRBJ1-4; 7 positions agree with TRBD1. V trimming: 4 bases; J trimming: 6 bases; junction bases outside the gene matches: 5. CDR1 GTSNPN and CDR2 SVGIG come from the germline V gene (reference sequence). The length of the CDR3 is 13 residues. CDR3 in amino acids: CAWTGQTYEKLFF. For the CDR3, the DNA is TGTGCCTGGACGGGACAGACCTATGAAAAACTGTTTTTT.

The J gene is TRBJ1-1, the V gene TRBV6-2 or TRBV6-3; D remains ambiguous. Looked up from germline, CDR1 is MNHEY and CDR2 is SVGEGT. The CDR3 loop spans 14 amino acids. The germline V and J ends were trimmed by 0 bases and 6 bases, with 11 bases remaining between them. The CDR3 spells CASSYSIGLAEAFF. CDR3 coding DNA: TGTGCCAGCAGTTACTCGATCGGCCTCGCTGAAGCTTTCTTT.

This chain uses TRBV5-1 with TRBJ2-1; D is undetermined. Trimming took 0 bases from V and 1 from J, leaving 5 bases between them. In germline, CDR1 is SGHRS, CDR2 YFSETQ. The CDR3 contains 14 residues. The CDR3, as DNA: TGCGCCAGCAGCTTGGCGGAGTCCTACAATGAGCAGTTCTTC. Residues: CASSLAESYNEQFF.

This chain uses TRBV25-1 with TRBJ1-6; D uncertain. In germline, CDR1 is MGHDK, CDR2 SYGVNS. The CDR3 is 12 amino acids. V was cut by 3 bases and J by 9 bases, with 6 bases left in between. The CDR3 nucleotides are TGTGCCAGCAGTGAGGCGGGTTCACCCCTCCACTTT. Protein: CASSEAGSPLHF.

The chain employs TRBV24-1 and TRBJ1-4; 7 bases agree with TRBD1. In germline, CDR1 is KGHDR, CDR2 SFDVKD. This CDR3 has 15 residues. The V and J ends lost 3 bases and 5 bases, in that order; junction bases with no gene match: 5. Written as DNA, the CDR3 is TGTGCCACCAGTGATACGCAGGGGGGGAATGAAAAACTGTTTTTT. Translating it yields CATSDTQGGNEKLFF.

This chain links TRBV4-1 with TRBJ1-1; no clear D. The CDR3 length is 13 residues. V lost 7 bases and J lost 4, with 13 bases in between. The germline V gene has CDR1 MGHRA and CDR2 YSYEKL. The CDR3 loop is CASTTTGGTEAFF. CDR3 sequence (DNA): TGCGCCAGCACGACAACGGGAGGCACTGAAGCTTTCTTT.

The V call is TRBV6-1, the J call TRBJ2-4; maybe TRBD2 (6 bases). Germline lookup yields CDR1 MNHNS and CDR2 SASEGT. The germline V and J ends were trimmed by 0 bases and 14 bases, with 11 bases remaining between them. There are 12 residues in the CDR3. The CDR3 loop reads CASSEAGREEYF. The CDR3 DNA sequence: TGTGCCAGCAGTGAAGCAGGTAGGGAGGAGTACTTC.

V and J are TRBV6-5 and TRBJ1-1, with 9 bases aligning to TRBD1. CDR3 length: 15 amino acids. After removal of 6 bases from V and 5 bases from J, the junction contained 10 bases not matched to a gene. From germline, CDR1 is MNHEY and CDR2 SVGAGI. The CDR3 loop is CASSSWGQGGTEAFF. The CDR3 DNA sequence: TGTGCCAGCAGCTCCTGGGGACAGGGAGGGACTGAAGCTTTCTTT.

The chain uses TRBV30 and TRBJ1-3; D might be TRBD1 (5 bases). V was pared by 7 bases and J by 0 bases, with 16 bases between. This CDR3 region has 15 residues. Germline V CDR1 and CDR2: GTSNPN, SVGIG (reference sequence). The CDR3 region is CALAGTPSSGNTIYF. The CDR3 region has the DNA TGTGCCTTAGCCGGGACGCCGAGCTCTGGAAACACCATATATTTT.

The chain uses TRBV6-5 and TRBJ1-3; D unresolved. The length of the CDR3 is 15 residues. The germline V gene has CDR1 MNHEY and CDR2 SVGAGI. Trimming took off 0 bases at V and 4 bases at J, with 10 bases between the two ends. CDR3 nucleotides: TGTGCCAGCAGTTACTCTGCTATTTCCGGAAACACCATATATTTT. Translating gives CASSYSAISGNTIYF.

As to this clone: In the same sample, other DNA sequences code for this CDR3. The chain has TRBV12-3 or TRBV12-4 and TRBJ2-3, with unresolved D. Trimming shortened V by 6 bases and J by 0 bases, and 1 base separated the two germline ends. The CDR3 totals 11 residues. In DNA form, the CDR3 reads TGTGCCAGCAGCAGCACAGATACGCAGTATTTT. Protein: CASSSTDTQYF.